The rows below give T cell receptor beta chains drawn from one sample of a study of blood T cell repertoires in COVID-19. The table came from immunoSEQ multiplex PCR; TCRdb's copy has only in-frame clones and leaves some out. The sample records about 83,000 clones, 65% to 85% being singletons. Sequencing used peripheral blood. The source is a woman of 80 years or more with acute or convalescent COVID-19. The CDR3 runs from the conserved cysteine through the conserved F or W. The order of the fields is V gene, J gene, CDR3 protein.

V: TRBV11-3
J: TRBJ1-1
CDR3: CASSPSQGAFTEAFF

V: TRBV5-4
J: TRBJ1-2
CDR3: CASSWTTDRRNGYTF

V: TRBV7-2
J: TRBJ1-5
CDR3: CASSPVVQGAIRGTQPQHF

V: TRBV7-2
J: TRBJ2-1
CDR3: CASSLRSSQRKGNEQFF

V: TRBV3-1/TRBV3-2
J: TRBJ2-5
CDR3: CASIIRGQETQYF

V: TRBV24-1
J: TRBJ2-7
CDR3: CATSDFRVHDYEQYF

V: TRBV2
J: TRBJ1-4
CDR3: CASRSRGRGEKLFF

V: TRBV4-2
J: TRBJ1-5
CDR3: CASSQAGSSNQPQHF

V: TRBV5-8
J: TRBJ2-7
CDR3: CASRHRGSTYEQYF

V: TRBV7-6
J: TRBJ2-5
CDR3: CASSLGSGGAGETQYF

V: TRBV9
J: TRBJ2-7
CDR3: CASSVGRGSSYEQYF

V: TRBV30
J: TRBJ1-2
CDR3: CAWSPSRGSHGYTF

V: TRBV20-1
J: TRBJ1-2
CDR3: CSANEGDGYTF

V: TRBV6-5
J: TRBJ1-5
CDR3: CATGRRGDSNQPQHF

V: TRBV10-1
J: TRBJ1-2
CDR3: CASSPGTGSAPGYTF

V: TRBV5-4
J: TRBJ1-1
CDR3: CASTPSGRISGNTEAFF

V: TRBV6-5
J: TRBJ2-1
CDR3: CASSYGLAGNNEQFF

V: TRBV15
J: TRBJ1-2
CDR3: CATSRLTSGKGGYTF

V: TRBV30
J: TRBJ1-2
CDR3: CAWFPTEGGGYTF

V: TRBV28
J: TRBJ2-1
CDR3: CASSPYLLAGGASEQFF

V: TRBV10-2
J: TRBJ2-2
CDR3: CASSALAGGLTGELFF

V: TRBV5-1
J: TRBJ2-1
CDR3: CASSPRPGTSGHEQFF

V: TRBV7-9
J: TRBJ1-4
CDR3: CASGFDRGHEKLFF

V: TRBV6-6
J: TRBJ2-1
CDR3: CASRRPSGSYNEQFF

V: TRBV24-1
J: TRBJ2-7
CDR3: CATSDPGQGTYEQYF

V: TRBV12-5
J: TRBJ1-2
CDR3: CASGLVTGGASGYTF

V: TRBV7-3
J: TRBJ2-5
CDR3: CASSLSGGAQETQYF

V: TRBV11-2
J: TRBJ2-3
CDR3: CASSPWTSATDTQYF

V: TRBV19
J: TRBJ1-6
CDR3: CASRQNSPLHF

V: TRBV30
J: TRBJ2-2
CDR3: CAWSVHTSVGELFF

V: TRBV19
J: TRBJ1-4
CDR3: CASPGTSYNEKLFF

V: TRBV7-2
J: TRBJ1-3
CDR3: CASSRTAYSGNTIYF

V: TRBV2
J: TRBJ2-3
CDR3: CASVMEDGGGPQYF

V: TRBV6-5
J: TRBJ1-1
CDR3: CASLADTEAFF

V: TRBV10-3
J: TRBJ1-5
CDR3: CAIRDTGGNQPQHF

V: TRBV5-1
J: TRBJ1-1
CDR3: CASSLQGRVTEAFF

V: TRBV3-1/TRBV3-2
J: TRBJ2-1
CDR3: CASSQDLAGGPNEQFF

V: TRBV24-1
J: TRBJ2-2
CDR3: CATSPSRNTGELFF

V: TRBV7-9
J: TRBJ2-1
CDR3: CASPPTGQEGGDEQFF

V: TRBV28
J: TRBJ2-5
CDR3: CASSQTRVVGLETQYF

V: TRBV30
J: TRBJ1-1
CDR3: CAWSREEITEAFF

V: TRBV28
J: TRBJ1-5
CDR3: CASSLLQGLSNQPQHF

V: TRBV5-1
J: TRBJ1-4
CDR3: CASSLQGDRPNEKLFF

V: TRBV5-1
J: TRBJ2-2
CDR3: CASSLGGLSDELFF

V: TRBV19
J: TRBJ1-5
CDR3: CASSIDGTGGIAQHF

V: TRBV5-1
J: TRBJ2-4
CDR3: CASSLRGGGMDIQYF

V: TRBV6-2/TRBV6-3
J: TRBJ2-1
CDR3: CASSPLPGGPNEQFF

V: TRBV27
J: TRBJ1-2
CDR3: CATSRDRGHYGYTF

V: TRBV19
J: TRBJ1-6
CDR3: CASSIQTGRGSPLHF